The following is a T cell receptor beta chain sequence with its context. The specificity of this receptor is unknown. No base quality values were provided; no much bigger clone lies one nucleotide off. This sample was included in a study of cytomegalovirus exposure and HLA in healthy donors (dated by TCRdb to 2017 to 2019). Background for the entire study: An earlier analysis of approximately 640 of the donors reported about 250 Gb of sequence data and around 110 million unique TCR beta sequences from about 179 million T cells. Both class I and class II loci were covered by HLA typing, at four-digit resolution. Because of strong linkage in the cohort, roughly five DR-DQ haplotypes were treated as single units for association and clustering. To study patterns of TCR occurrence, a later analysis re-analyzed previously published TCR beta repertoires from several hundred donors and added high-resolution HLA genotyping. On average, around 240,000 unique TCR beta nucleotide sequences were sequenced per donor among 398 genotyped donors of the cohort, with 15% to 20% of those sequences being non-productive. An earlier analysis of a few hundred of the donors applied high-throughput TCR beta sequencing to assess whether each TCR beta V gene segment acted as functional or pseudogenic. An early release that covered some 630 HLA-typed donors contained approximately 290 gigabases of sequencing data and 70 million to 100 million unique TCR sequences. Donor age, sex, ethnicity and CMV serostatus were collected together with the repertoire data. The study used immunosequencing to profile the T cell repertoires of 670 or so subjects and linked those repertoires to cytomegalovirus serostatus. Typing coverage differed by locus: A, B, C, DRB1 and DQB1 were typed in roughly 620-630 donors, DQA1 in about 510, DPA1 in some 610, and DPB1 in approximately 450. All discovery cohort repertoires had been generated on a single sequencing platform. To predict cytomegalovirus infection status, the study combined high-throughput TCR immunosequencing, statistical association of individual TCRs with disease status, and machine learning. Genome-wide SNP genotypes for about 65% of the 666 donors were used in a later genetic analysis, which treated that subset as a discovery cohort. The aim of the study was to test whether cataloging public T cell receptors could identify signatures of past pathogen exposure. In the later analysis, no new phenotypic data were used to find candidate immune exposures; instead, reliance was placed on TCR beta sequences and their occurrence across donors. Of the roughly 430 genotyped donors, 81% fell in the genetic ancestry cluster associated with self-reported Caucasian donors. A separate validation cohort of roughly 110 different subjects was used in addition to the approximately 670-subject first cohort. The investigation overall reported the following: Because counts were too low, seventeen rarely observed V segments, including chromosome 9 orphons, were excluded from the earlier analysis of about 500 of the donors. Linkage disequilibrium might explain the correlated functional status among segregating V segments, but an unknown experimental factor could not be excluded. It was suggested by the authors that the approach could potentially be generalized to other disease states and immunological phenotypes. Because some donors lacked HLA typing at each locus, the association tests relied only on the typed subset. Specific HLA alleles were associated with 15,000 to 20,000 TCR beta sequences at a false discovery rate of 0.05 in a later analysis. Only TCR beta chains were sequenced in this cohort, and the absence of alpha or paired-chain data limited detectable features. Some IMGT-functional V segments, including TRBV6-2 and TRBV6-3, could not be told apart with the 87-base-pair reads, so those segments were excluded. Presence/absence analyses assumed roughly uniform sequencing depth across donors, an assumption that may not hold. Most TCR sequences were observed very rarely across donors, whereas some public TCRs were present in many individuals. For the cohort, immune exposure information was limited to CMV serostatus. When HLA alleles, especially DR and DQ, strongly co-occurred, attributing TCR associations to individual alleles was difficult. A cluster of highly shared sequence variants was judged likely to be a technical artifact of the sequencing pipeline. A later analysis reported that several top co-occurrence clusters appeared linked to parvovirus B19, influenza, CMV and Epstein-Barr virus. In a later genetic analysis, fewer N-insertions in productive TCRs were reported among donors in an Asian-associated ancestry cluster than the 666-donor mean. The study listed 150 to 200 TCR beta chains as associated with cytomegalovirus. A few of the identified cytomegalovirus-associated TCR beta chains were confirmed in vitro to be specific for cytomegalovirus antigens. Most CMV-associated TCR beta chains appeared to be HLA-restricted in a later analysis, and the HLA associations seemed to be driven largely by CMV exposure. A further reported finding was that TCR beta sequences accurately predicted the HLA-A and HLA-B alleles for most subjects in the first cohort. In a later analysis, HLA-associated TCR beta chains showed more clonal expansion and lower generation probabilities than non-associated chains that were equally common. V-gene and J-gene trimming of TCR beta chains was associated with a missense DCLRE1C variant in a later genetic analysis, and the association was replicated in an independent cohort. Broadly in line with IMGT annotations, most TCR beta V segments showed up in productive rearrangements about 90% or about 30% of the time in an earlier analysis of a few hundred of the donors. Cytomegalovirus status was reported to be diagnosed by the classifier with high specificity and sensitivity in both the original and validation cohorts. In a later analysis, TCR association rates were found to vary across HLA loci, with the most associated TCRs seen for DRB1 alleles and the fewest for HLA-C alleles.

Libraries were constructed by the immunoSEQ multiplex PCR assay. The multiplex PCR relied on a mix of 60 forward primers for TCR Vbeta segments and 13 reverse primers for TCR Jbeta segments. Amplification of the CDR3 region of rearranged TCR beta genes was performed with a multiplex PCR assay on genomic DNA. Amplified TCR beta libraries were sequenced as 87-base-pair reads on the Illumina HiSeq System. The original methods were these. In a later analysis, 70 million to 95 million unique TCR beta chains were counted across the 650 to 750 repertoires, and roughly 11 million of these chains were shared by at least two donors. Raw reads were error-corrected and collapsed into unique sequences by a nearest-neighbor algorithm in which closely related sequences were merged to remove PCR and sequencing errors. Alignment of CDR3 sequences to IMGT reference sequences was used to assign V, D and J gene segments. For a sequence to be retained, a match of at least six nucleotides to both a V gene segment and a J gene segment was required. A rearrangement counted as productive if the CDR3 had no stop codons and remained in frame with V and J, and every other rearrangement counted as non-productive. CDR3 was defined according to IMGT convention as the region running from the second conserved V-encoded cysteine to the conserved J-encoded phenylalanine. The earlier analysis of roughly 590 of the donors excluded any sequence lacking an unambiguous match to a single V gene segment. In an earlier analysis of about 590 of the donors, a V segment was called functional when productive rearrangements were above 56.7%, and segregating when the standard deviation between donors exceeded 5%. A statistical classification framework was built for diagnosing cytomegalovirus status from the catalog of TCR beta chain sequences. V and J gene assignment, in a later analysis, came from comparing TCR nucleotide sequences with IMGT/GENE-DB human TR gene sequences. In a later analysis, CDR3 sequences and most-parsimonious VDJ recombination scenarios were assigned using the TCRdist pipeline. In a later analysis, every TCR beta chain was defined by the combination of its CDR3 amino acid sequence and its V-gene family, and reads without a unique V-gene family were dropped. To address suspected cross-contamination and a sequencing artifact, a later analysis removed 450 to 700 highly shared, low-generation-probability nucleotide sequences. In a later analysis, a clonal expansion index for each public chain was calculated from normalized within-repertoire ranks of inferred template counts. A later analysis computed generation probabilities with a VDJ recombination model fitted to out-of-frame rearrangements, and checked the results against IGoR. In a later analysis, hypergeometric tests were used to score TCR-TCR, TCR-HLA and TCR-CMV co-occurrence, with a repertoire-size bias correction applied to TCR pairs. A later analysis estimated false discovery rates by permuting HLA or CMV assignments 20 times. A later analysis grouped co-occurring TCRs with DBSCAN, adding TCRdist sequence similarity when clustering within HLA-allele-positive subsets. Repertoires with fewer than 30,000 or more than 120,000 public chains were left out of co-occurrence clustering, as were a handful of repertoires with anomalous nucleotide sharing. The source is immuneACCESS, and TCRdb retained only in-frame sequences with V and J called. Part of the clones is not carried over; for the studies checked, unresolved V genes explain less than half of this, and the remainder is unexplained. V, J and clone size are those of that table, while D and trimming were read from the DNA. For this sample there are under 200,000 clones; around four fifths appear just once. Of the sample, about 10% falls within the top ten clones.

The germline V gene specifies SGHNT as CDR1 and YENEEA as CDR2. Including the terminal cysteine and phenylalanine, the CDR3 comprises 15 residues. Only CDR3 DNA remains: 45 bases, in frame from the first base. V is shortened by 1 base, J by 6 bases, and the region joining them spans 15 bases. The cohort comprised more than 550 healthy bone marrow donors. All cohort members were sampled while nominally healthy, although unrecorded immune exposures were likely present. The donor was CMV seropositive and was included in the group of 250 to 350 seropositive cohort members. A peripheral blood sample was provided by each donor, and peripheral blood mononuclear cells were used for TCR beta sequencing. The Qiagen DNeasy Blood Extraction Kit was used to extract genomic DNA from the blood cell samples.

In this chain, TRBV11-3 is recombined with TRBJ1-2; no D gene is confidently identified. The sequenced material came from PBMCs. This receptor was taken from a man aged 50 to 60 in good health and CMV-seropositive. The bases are TGTGCCAGCAGCTTAGTAATAGACATGGCTAATGGCTACACCTTC. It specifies CASSLVIDMANGYTF.